This TCR beta chain was profiled in a study of shared clonotypes between healthy human individuals. Findings and caveats of the study: Even with large depth, rarefaction showed that sorted-subset sequencing was incomplete. In this cohort, only blood was sampled, and tissue repertoires likely differ.

Details on this clone: What it binds is unknown.

Original handling: In the immunoSEQ data, sequences were junction-only and lacked quality scores, so filtering differed. The table came from immunoSEQ multiplex PCR; TCRdb's copy has only in-frame clones and leaves some out. From that table come the V and J calls and clone size; the DNA was used to work out D and trimming. The table has millions of clones, approximately 92% seen once. Investigators divided CD4+ cells into CD45RA+ naive and CD45RA-negative memory subsets. The sequence derives from a man between 18 and 29 years old in good health. Material: naive CD4+ T cells sorted from blood. Subset reported: CD45RA+ positively selected.

CDR3 loop: CASSPDSAEQYF. CDR3 nucleotide sequence: TGTGCCAGCTCACCGGACAGCGCCGAGCAGTACTTC. The rearrangement joins TRBV18 to TRBJ2-7; the D gene is possibly TRBD1 (6 bases). Trimming shortened V by 3 bases and J by 6 bases, and 9 bases separated the two germline ends. Germline V gene data show CDR1 as KGHSH and CDR2 as LQKENI. This CDR3 contains 12 residues.